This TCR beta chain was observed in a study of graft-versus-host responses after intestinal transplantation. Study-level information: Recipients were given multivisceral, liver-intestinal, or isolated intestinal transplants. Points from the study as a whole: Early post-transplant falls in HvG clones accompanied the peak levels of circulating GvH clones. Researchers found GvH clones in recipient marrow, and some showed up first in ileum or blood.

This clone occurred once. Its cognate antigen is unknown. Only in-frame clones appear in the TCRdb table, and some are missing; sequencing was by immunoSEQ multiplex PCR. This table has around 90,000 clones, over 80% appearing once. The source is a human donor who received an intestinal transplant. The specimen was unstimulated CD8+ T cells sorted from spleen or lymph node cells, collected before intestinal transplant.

The CDR3 DNA follows: TGCGCCAGCAGCCCGGGGACAGAATATAATTCACCCCTCCACTTT. Its protein product is CASSPGTEYNSPLHF. V gene TRBV4-3 combines with J gene TRBJ1-6; 7 positions agree with TRBD1. Losses at the gene ends were 4 bases for V and 4 bases for J; bases not matched to a gene: 4. Per the germline V gene, CDR1 is LGHNA and CDR2 is YSLEER. The CDR3 covers 15 residues.